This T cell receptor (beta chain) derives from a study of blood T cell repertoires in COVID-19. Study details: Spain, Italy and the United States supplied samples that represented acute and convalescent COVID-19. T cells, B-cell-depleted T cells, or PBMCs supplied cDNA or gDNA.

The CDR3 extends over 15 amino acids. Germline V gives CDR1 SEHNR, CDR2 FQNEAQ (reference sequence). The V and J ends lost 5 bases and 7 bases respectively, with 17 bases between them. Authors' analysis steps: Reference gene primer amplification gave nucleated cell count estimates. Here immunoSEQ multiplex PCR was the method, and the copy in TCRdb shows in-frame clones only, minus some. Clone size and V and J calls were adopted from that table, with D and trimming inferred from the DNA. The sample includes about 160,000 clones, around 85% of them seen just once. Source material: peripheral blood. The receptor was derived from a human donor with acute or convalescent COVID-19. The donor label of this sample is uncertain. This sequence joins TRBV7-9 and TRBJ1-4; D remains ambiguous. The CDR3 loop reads CASSLGIASGEKLFF. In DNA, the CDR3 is TGTGCCAGCAGCCTCGGGATCGCATCGGGTGAAAAACTGTTTTTT. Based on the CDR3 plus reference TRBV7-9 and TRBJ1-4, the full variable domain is DTGVSQNPRHKITKRGQNVTFRCDPISEHNRLYWYRQTLGQGPEFLTYFQNEAQLEKSRLLSDRFSAERPKGSFSTLEIQRTEQGDSAMYLCASSLGIASGEKLFFGSGTQLSVL.